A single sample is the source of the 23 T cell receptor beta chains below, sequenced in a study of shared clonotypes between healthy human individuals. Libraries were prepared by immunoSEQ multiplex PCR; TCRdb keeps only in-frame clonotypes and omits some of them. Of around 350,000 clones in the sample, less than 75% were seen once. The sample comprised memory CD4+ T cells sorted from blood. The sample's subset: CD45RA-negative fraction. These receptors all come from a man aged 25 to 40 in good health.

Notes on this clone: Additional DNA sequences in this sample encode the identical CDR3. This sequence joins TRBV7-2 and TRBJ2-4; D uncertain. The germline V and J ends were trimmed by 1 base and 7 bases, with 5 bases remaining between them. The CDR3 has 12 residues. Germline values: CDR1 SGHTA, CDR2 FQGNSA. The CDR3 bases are TGTGCCAGCAGCTTAGATGGTAACATTCAGTACTTC. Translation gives CASSLDGNIQYF.

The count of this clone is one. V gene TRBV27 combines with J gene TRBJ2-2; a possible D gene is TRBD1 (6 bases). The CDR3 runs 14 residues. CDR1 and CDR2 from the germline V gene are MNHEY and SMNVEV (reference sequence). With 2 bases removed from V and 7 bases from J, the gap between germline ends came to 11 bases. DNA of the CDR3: TGTGCCAGCAGTTTACGAACAGGGATCGGGGAGCTGTTTTTT. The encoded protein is CASSLRTGIGELFF.

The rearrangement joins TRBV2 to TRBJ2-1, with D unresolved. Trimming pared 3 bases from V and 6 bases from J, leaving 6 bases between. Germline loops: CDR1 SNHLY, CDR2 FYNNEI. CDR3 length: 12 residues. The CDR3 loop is CASSEHSNEQFF. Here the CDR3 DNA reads TGTGCCAGCAGTGAGCACAGCAATGAGCAGTTCTTC.

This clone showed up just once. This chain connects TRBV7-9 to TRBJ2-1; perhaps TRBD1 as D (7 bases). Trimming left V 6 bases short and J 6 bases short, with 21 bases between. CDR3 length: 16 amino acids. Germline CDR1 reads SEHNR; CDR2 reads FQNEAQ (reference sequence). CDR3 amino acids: CASSQAGAGGSNEQFF. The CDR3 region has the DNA TGTGCCAGCAGTCAGGCAGGGGCAGGGGGGTCCAATGAGCAGTTCTTC.

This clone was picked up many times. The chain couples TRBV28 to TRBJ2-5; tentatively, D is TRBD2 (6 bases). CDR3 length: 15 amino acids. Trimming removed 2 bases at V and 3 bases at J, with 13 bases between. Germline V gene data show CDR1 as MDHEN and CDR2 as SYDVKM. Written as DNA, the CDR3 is TGTGCCAGCAGTTTAATTTTGGGGGGAAAAGAGACCCAGTACTTC. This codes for CASSLILGGKETQYF.

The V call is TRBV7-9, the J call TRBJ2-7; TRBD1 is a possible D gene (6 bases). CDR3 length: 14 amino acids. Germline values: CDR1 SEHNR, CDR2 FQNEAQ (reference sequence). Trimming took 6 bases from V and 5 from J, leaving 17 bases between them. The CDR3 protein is CASRGFVSGDEQYF. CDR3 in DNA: TGTGCCAGCAGGGGGTTTGTCTCAGGGGACGAGCAGTACTTC.

CDR3 DNA sequence: TGTGCCACCAGCAGAGACCCCATACGAGGGGCCCAGTACTTC. It translates to CATSRDPIRGAQYF. V and J are TRBV15 and TRBJ2-5; either TRBD1 or TRBD2 may fit D (5 bases each). Per the germline V gene, CDR1 is LNHNV and CDR2 is YYDKDF (reference sequence). The CDR3 runs 14 residues. V lost 0 bases, J lost 9 bases, and 14 bases lay in between.

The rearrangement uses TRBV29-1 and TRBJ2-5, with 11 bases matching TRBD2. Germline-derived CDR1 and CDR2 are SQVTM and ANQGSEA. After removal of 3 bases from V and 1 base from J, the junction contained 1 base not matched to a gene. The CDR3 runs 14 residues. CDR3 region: CSVDGTSGQETQYF. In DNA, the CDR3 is TGCAGCGTTGATGGGACTAGCGGCCAAGAGACCCAGTACTTC.

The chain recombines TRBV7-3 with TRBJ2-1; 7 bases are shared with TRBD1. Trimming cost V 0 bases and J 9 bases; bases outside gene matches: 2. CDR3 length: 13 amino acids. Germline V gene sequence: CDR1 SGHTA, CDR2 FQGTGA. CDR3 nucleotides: TGTGCCAGCAGCTTAACCCCAGGGGGTGAGCAGTTCTTC. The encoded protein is CASSLTPGGEQFF.

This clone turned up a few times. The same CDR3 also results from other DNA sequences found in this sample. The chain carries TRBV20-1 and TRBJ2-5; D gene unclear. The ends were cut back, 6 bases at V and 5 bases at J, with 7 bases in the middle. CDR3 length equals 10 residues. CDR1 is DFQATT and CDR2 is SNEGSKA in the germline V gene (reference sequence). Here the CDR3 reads CSAPWETQYF. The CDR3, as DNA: TGCAGTGCACCGTGGGAGACCCAGTACTTC.

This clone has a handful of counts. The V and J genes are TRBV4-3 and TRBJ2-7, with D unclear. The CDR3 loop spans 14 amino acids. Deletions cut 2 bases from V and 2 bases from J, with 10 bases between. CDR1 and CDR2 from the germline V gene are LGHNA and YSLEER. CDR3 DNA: TGCGCCAGCAGCCAATCCCGAGGAACCTACGAGCAGTACTTC. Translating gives CASSQSRGTYEQYF.

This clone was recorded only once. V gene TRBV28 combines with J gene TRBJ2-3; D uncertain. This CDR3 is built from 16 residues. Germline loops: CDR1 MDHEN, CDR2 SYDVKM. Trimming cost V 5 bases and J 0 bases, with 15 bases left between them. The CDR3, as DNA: TGTGCCAGCAGTCCCCAAAGGACGTCTAGCACAGATACGCAGTATTTT. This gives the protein CASSPQRTSSTDTQYF.

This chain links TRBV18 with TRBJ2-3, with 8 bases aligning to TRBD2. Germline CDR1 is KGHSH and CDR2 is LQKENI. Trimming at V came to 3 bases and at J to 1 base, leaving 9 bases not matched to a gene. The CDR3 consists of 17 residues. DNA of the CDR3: TGTGCCAGCTCACCTCGCCCTAGCGGGTCGGGCACAGATACGCAGTATTTT. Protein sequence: CASSPRPSGSGTDTQYF.

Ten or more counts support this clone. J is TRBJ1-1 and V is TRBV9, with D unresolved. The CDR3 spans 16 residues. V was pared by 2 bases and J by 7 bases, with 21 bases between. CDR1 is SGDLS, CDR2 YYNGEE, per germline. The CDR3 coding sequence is TGTGCCAGCAGCGTCGACCCCTCCCCGGGGTTCCTTGAAGCTTTCTTT. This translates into CASSVDPSPGFLEAFF.

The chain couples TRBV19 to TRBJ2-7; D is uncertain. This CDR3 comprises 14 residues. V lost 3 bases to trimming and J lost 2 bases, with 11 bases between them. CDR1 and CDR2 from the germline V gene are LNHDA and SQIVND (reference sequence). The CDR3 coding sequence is TGTGCCAGTAGTATCTCGGACGGAGCCTACGAGCAGTACTTC. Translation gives CASSISDGAYEQYF.

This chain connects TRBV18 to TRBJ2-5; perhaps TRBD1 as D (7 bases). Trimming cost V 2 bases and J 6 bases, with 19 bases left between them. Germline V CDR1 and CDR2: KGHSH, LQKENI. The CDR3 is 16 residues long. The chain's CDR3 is CASSPSQQGGMKTQYF. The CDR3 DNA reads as TGTGCCAGCTCACCAAGCCAGCAGGGGGGAATGAAGACCCAGTACTTC.

The DNA for the CDR3 is TGTGCCAGCAGCTCTAGAACGTGGGGTGAAGCTTTCTTT. It codes for CASSSRTWGEAFF. V is TRBV7-8 and J is TRBJ1-1; D gene unclear. The CDR3 is made up of 13 amino acids. Trimming took off 4 bases at V and 7 bases at J, with 13 bases between the two ends. CDR1 and CDR2 from the germline V gene are SGHVS and FQNEAQ. Combining the CDR3 with reference TRBV7-8 and TRBJ1-1 gives the whole variable domain GAGVSQSPRYKVAKRGQDVALRCDPISGHVSLFWYQQALGQGPEFLTYFQNEAQLDKSGLPSDRFFAERPEGSVSTLKIQRTQQEDSAVYLCASSSRTWGEAFFGQGTRLTVV.

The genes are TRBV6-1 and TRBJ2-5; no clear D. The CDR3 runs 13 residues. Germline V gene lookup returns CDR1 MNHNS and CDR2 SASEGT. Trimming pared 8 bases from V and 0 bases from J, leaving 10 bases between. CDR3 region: CASVPPYQETQYF. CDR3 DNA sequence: TGTGCCAGCGTTCCACCGTACCAAGAGACCCAGTACTTC.

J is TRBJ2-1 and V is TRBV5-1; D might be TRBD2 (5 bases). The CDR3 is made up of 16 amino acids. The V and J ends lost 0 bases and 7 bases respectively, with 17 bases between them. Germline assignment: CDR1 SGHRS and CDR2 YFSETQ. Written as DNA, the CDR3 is TGCGCCAGCAGCTTGGGGGCGGGCGCGATTAGGAATGAGCAGTTCTTC. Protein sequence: CASSLGAGAIRNEQFF.

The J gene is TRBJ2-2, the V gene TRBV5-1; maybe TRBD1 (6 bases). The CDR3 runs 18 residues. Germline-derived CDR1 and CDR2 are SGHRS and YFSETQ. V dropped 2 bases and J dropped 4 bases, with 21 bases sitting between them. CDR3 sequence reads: CASSFSFQSIQGTGELFF. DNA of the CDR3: TGCGCCAGCAGCTTCTCGTTCCAAAGCATACAGGGCACCGGGGAGCTGTTTTTT.

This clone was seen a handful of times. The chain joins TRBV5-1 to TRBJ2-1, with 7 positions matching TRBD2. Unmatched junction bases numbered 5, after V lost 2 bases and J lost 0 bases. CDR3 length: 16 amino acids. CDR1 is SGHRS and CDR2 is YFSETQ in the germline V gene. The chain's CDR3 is CASSFRSGNSYNEQFF. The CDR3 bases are TGCGCCAGCAGCTTCAGAAGCGGGAACTCCTACAATGAGCAGTTCTTC.

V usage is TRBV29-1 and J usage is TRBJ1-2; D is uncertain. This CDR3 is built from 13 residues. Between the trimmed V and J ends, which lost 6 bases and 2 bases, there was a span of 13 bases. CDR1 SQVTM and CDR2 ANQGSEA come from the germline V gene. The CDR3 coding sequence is TGCAGCGTCGACAATATGGAGAACTATGGCTACACCTTC. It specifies CSVDNMENYGYTF.

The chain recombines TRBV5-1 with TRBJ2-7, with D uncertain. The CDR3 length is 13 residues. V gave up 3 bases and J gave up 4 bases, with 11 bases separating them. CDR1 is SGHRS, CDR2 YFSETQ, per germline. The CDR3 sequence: CASSSGRIYEQYF. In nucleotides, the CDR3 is TGCGCCAGCAGCTCTGGACGGATATACGAGCAGTACTTC.